This is a list of T cell receptor beta chains from one sample in a study of T cells after yellow fever vaccination. TCRdb redid the calling of the 5' RACE reads with MiXCR, one entry per CDR3 protein. The data hold 250,000 to 400,000 distinct CDR3 sequences, with about 4% observed a single time. The sample in question was PBMCs, obtained 5 days after the yellow fever booster vaccination. The receptor set was obtained from a man younger than 30 who received the YFV17D yellow fever vaccine. The CDR3 runs from the conserved cysteine through the conserved F or W. D genes are given only for firm matches. Only some rows state a clone size, as once, few, many or a class for expanded clones.

D | J | length | size | V | CDR3 | DNA
NA | TRBJ1-1 | 15 | NA | TRBV2 | CASSEGRIMNTEAFF | TGTGCCAGCAGTGAGGGACGGATCATGAACACTGAAGCTTTCTTT
TRBD1 | TRBJ1-2 | 14 | many | TRBV20-1 | CSARAEDRDDGYTF | TGCAGTGCTAGAGCCGAGGACAGGGACGATGGCTACACCTTC
NA | TRBJ1-1 | 14 | few | TRBV7-2 | CASSLPRHNTEAFF | TGTGCCAGCAGCTTACCGCGACACAACACTGAAGCTTTCTTT
NA | TRBJ1-2 | 14 | few | TRBV7-9 | CASNEDGANYGYTF | TGTGCCAGCAACGAGGACGGAGCTAACTATGGCTACACCTTC
TRBD1 | TRBJ2-4 | 19 | many | TRBV2 | CASSAGQGLLVLAKNIQYF | TGTGCCAGCAGTGCGGGACAGGGGCTACTCGTACTAGCCAAAAACATTCAGTACTTC
NA | TRBJ1-2 | 13 | NA | TRBV24-1 | CATTGSLNYGYTF | TGTGCCACCACGGGCAGCCTTAACTATGGCTACACCTTC
TRBD1 | TRBJ2-5 | 14 | NA | TRBV27 | CASSIRQGQETQYF | TGTGCCAGCAGTATCCGACAGGGTCAAGAGACCCAGTACTTC
NA | TRBJ2-6 | 14 | NA | TRBV20-1 | CSAPDNSGANVLTF | TGCAGTGCGCCGGACAACTCTGGGGCCAACGTCCTGACTTTC
TRBD1 | TRBJ2-7 | 14 | NA | TRBV5-4 | CASSHGTGIGEQYF | TGTGCCAGCAGCCACGGGACAGGCATCGGGGAGCAGTACTTC
TRBD1 | TRBJ2-2 | 16 | NA | TRBV19 | CASSPLRTGVDGELFF | TGTGCCAGTAGTCCCCTTCGGACAGGGGTGGACGGGGAGCTGTTTTTT
NA | TRBJ2-1 | 13 | few | TRBV5-4 | CASSLFTYNEQFF | TGTGCCAGCAGCTTGTTCACCTACAATGAGCAGTTCTTC
TRBD1 | TRBJ2-1 | 15 | many | TRBV24-1 | CATSDPGTGGNEQFF | TGTGCCACCAGTGATCCGGGGACAGGGGGCAATGAGCAGTTCTTC
NA | TRBJ1-6 | 13 | many | TRBV7-2 | CASSLGVNSPLHF | TGTGCCAGCAGCCTCGGTGTAAATTCACCCCTCCACTTT
NA | TRBJ1-5 | 15 | NA | TRBV4-2 | CASSQEVGGNQPQHF | TGTGCCAGCAGCCAAGAAGTGGGCGGCAATCAGCCCCAGCATTTT
TRBD1 | TRBJ2-3 | 17 | few | TRBV5-1 | CASSWPQDRGQGDTQYF | TGCGCCAGCAGCTGGCCCCAAGACAGGGGGCAAGGAGATACGCAGTATTTT
NA | TRBJ2-7 | 14 | NA | TRBV10-2 | CANSDHRWPYEQYF | TGCGCCAACAGTGATCACAGGTGGCCCTACGAGCAGTACTTC
TRBD1 | TRBJ2-3 | 12 | few | TRBV29-1 | CSAGQGGITQYF | TGCAGCGCAGGACAGGGGGGGATTACGCAGTATTTT
NA | TRBJ1-2 | 14 | few | TRBV5-1 | CASSHSGRTYGYTF | TGCGCCAGCAGCCATTCGGGCAGGACCTATGGCTACACCTTC
NA | TRBJ2-1 | 12 | NA | TRBV5-1 | CASMILGGEQFF | TGCGCCAGCATGATTCTCGGCGGTGAGCAGTTCTTC
NA | TRBJ1-2 | 15 | NA | TRBV11-2 | CASSLALRNNYGYTF | TGTGCCAGCAGCTTAGCACTCAGAAACAACTATGGCTACACCTTC
NA | TRBJ1-5 | 14 | few | TRBV19 | CASSIGGAGQPQHF | TGTGCCAGTAGTATTGGGGGGGCTGGGCAGCCCCAGCATTTT
NA | TRBJ2-1 | 13 | NA | TRBV7-3 | CASSLGEHNEQFF | TGTGCCAGCAGCTTGGGGGAGCACAATGAGCAGTTCTTC
TRBD1 | TRBJ1-2 | 13 | few | TRBV6-2/TRBV6-3 | CAVRGRVNYGYTF | TGTGCCGTCAGGGGGCGCGTTAACTATGGCTACACCTTC
TRBD2 | TRBJ2-5 | 17 | few | TRBV5-1 | CASSLGAGLAGRRTQYF | TGCGCCAGCAGCTTAGGGGCGGGACTAGCGGGACGACGGACCCAGTACTTC
NA | TRBJ2-1 | 12 | NA | TRBV19 | CASSMVGNEQFF | TGTGCCAGTAGTATGGTGGGTAATGAGCAGTTCTTC
TRBD2 | TRBJ2-3 | 15 | few | TRBV6-4 | CASSDASGGADTQYF | TGTGCCAGCAGTGACGCGAGCGGGGGGGCAGATACGCAGTATTTT
NA | TRBJ1-2 | 14 | few | TRBV6-5 | CASSYQGVGYGYTF | TGTGCCAGCAGTTATCAGGGAGTTGGCTATGGCTACACCTTC
TRBD1 | TRBJ1-2 | 16 | NA | TRBV10-3 | CAISESGTGGNYGYTF | TGTGCCATCAGTGAGTCCGGGACAGGGGGCAACTATGGCTACACCTTC
NA | TRBJ2-3 | 16 | many | TRBV5-1 | CASSLGGGFGTDTQYF | TGCGCCAGCAGCTTGGGGGGGGGCTTCGGCACAGATACGCAGTATTTT
TRBD1 | TRBJ2-7 | 13 | many | TRBV7-8 | CASSYNDRGEQYF | TGTGCCAGCAGCTACAATGACAGGGGCGAGCAGTACTTC
NA | TRBJ1-3 | 11 | many | TRBV29-1 | CSVEEGNTIYF | TGCAGCGTTGAAGAGGGAAACACCATATATTTT